This T cell receptor (beta chain) was profiled in a study of Graves' ophthalmopathy and Graves' hyperthyroidism. On this clonotype itself: What it recognizes is unknown.

Study-wide points: Most expanded clonotypes in thyroid above 0.001 frequency also showed up in blood.

Investigators amplified TCR beta CDR3 regions from RNA transcripts. HTBI primers were used in a first-round RT-PCR, which preceded a second-round multiplex PCR. TCRdb reanalysed the multiplex PCR reads using MiXCR and keeps one entry per CDR3 protein. The table lists approximately 330,000 distinct CDR3 sequences, under 20% of them singletons. The CDR3 runs 16 residues. J gave up 2 bases and V 0 bases, and 4 bases lay outside the gene matches. CDR1 and CDR2 from the germline V gene are MRHNA and SNTAGT. Presentation of ophthalmopathy in the donors involved moderate-to-severe activity, CAS ≥3, NOSPECS ≥4 and a duration under 3 months. Pregnancy or lactation, uncontrolled infections and other autoimmune diseases were grounds for excluding patients. The authors isolated PBMCs from around 9.8 ml of fresh peripheral blood.

This receptor was identified in an adult man with Graves' ophthalmopathy. The rearrangement links TRBV6-4 to TRBJ2-5; 9 bases line up with TRBD1. The sequenced sample was peripheral blood. The DNA for the CDR3 is TGTGCCAGCAGTGACTCCGGGACAGGGATACAAGAGACCCAGTACTTC. Protein product: CASSDSGTGIQETQYF.